This TCR beta chain stems from a study of T cell repertoires and HLA-DP antigens. By sample fraction, this clone is medium-sized (0.01 to 0.1%). CD4+ cells expanded for more than 12 days were restimulated roughly 25 h with allogeneic-DPB1 HeLa cells. Stimulation used HeLa cells expressing transduced HLA-DPA1/DPB1, HLA-DM, invariant chain and CD80. Cocultures used a 3:1 ratio of CD4+ cells to 100 Gy-irradiated HeLa, with 50 to 65 U/mL IL-2. Untouched CD4+ T cells were bead-isolated at about 97.7% purity. Clones were read by immunoSEQ multiplex PCR, and TCRdb kept only the in-frame ones, dropping some. The sample shows around 3,600 clones, over 65% of them seen only once. This CDR3 comprises 16 residues. The study, taken as a whole, reports: Against one allele, clones undetected before culture averaged about 35%; against the other, approximately 51%.

Sequencing was performed on CD137- CD4+ T cells from cultured PBMCs. This clonotype was obtained from a young woman in good health and CMV-seronegative. This chain links TRBV21-1 with TRBJ1-1; the DNA was not compared with TRBD1, the D call given in the table. TRBV21-1 is a known pseudogene. In nucleotides, the CDR3 is TGTGCCAGCAGAACTCCGGGACAGGGACGGAACACTGAAGCTTTCTTT. This sequence encodes CASRTPGQGRNTEAFF.